This passage covers 17 T cell receptor beta chains from one sample sequenced in a study of shared clonotypes between healthy human individuals. TCRdb keeps only in-frame clones here, not all; method: immunoSEQ multiplex PCR. Among fewer than 1 million clones listed, approximately 97% were seen once. Terminally differentiated effector memory CD45RA+ cells were excluded by CCR7 positive selection of CD45RO-negative cells. Sequenced input: naive CD8+ T cells sorted from blood. Every receptor here comes from a young man in good health.

The chain has TRBV27 and TRBJ2-1, with TRBD1 matching 9 bases. The CDR3 spans 15 residues. Germline V gene sequence: CDR1 MNHEY, CDR2 SMNVEV (reference sequence). Trimming cost V 4 bases and J 4 bases; bases outside gene matches: 5. The CDR3: CASSSGQGEYNEQFF. The DNA for the CDR3 is TGTGCCAGCAGTTCGGGACAGGGTGAATACAATGAGCAGTTCTTC.

The gene calls are TRBV5-6 and TRBJ1-1; 7 nucleotides match TRBD1. J was trimmed by 2 bases and V by 5 bases; bases with no gene match: 6. CDR1 is SGHDT, CDR2 YYEEEE, per germline. There are 14 residues in the CDR3. CDR3 DNA: TGTGCCAGCAGATCGGCAGGGGGAAACACTGAAGCTTTCTTT. Protein sequence: CASRSAGGNTEAFF.

The V gene is TRBV11-2, the J gene TRBJ2-7; 8 nucleotides line up with TRBD1. The CDR3 spans 13 residues. Per germline, CDR1 SGHAT and CDR2 FQNNGV. V shed 5 bases and J 3 bases; nucleotides not matched to a gene: 3. DNA for the CDR3: TGTGCCAGCAGCGATGACAGGGGCTACGAGCAGTACTTC. Translating it yields CASSDDRGYEQYF. Filled out from reference TRBV11-2 and TRBJ2-7, the complete variable domain reads EAGVAQSPRYKIIEKRQSVAFWCNPISGHATLYWYQQILGQGPKLLIQFQNNGVVDDSQLPKDRFSAERLKGVDSTLKIQPAKLEDSAVYLCASSDDRGYEQYFGPGTRLTVT.

The chain uses TRBV27 and TRBJ2-2; tentatively, D is TRBD2 (6 bases). The CDR3 length is 17 residues. The germline V gene encodes CDR1 MNHEY and CDR2 SMNVEV (reference sequence). The V end was cut by 3 bases, the J end by 5 bases, with 19 bases between. The CDR3 here is CASSFLHFSGQTGELFF. CDR3 sequence (DNA): TGTGCCAGCAGTTTTCTACACTTTAGCGGACAAACCGGGGAGCTGTTTTTT.

In this sample, this clone turned up once. The chain combines TRBV5-6 with TRBJ2-2; TRBD1 aligns across 8 bases. The CDR3 contains 16 residues. CDR1 is SGHDT, CDR2 YYEEEE, per germline. V was clipped by 2 bases and J by 6 bases; unmatched bases: 9. CDR3 loop: CASSLYLTGEPGELFF. The CDR3 DNA reads TGTGCCAGCAGCTTATACTTGACAGGGGAGCCCGGGGAGCTGTTTTTT. Using reference TRBV5-6 and TRBJ2-2 for the parts outside the CDR3, the full variable domain is DAGVTQSPTHLIKTRGQQVTLRCSPKSGHDTVSWYQQALGQGPQFIFQYYEEEERQRGNFPDRFSGHQFPNYSSELNVNALLLGDSALYLCASSLYLTGEPGELFFGEGSRLTVL.

The CDR3 nucleotides are TGTGCCAGCAGCGGGGGGATAAGGGCTAGCGGCTACGAGCAGTACTTC. Its translation: CASSGGIRASGYEQYF. V usage is TRBV7-6 and J usage is TRBJ2-7, with 7 bases matching TRBD2. Germline V gene data show CDR1 as SGHVS and CDR2 as FNYEAQ. The CDR3 covers 16 residues. With V trimmed by 5 bases and J by 3 bases, 13 bases remained unmatched.

CDR3 nucleotide sequence: TGCAGCGTTGAAGGCCTAGCCTTCTCTCTTTTATACAATGAGCAGTTCTTC. Its protein product is CSVEGLAFSLLYNEQFF. J is TRBJ2-1 and V is TRBV29-1; the D gene is possibly TRBD2 (5 bases). Germline lookup yields CDR1 SQVTM and CDR2 ANQGSEA. V lost 1 base, J lost 4 bases, and 20 bases lay in between. The CDR3 runs to 17 residues.

On this clone itself: At the DNA level, this CDR3 is encoded by other sequences in the same sample as well. V and J are TRBV9 and TRBJ2-7, with D tentatively TRBD2 (7 bases). The CDR3 has 14 amino acids. Germline V gives CDR1 SGDLS, CDR2 YYNGEE. V shed 4 bases and J shed 3 bases, with 14 bases lying between them. The CDR3 region has the DNA TGTGCCAGCAGCCCCAGGGGCGGGGGCTACGAGCAGTACTTC. This encodes CASSPRGGGYEQYF.

The rearrangement links TRBV6-1 to TRBJ1-5; 7 nucleotides match TRBD1. V gave up 0 bases and J gave up 9 bases; unmatched junction bases: 5. This CDR3 comprises 14 residues. Germline V lookup: CDR1 MNHNS, CDR2 SASEGT. CDR3 amino acids: CASSEAGGRLPQHF. CDR3 nucleotides: TGTGCCAGCAGTGAAGCAGGGGGCAGGTTGCCCCAGCATTTT.

The rearrangement joins TRBV28 to TRBJ1-1, with D perhaps matching TRBD1 (5 bases). This CDR3 spans 13 amino acids. Germline CDR1 is MDHEN and CDR2 is SYDVKM. V shed 6 bases and J shed 8 bases, with 16 bases lying between them. The chain's CDR3 is CASSRTGFSEAFF. The CDR3 bases are TGTGCCAGCAGCCGAACAGGTTTCTCGGAAGCTTTCTTT. Complete variable domain (other parts from reference TRBV28 and TRBJ1-1): DVKVTQSSRYLVKRTGEKVFLECVQDMDHENMFWYRQDPGLGLRLIYFSYDVKMKEKGDIPEGYSVSREKKERFSLILESASTNQTSMYLCASSRTGFSEAFFGQGTRLTVV.

The chain has TRBV7-6 and TRBJ1-2, with a possible D match to TRBD1 (6 bases). CDR3 length: 13 residues. Per germline, CDR1 SGHVS and CDR2 FNYEAQ. Trimming left V 4 bases short and J 4 bases short, with 10 bases between. CDR3 region: CASSSGGFYGYTF. The CDR3 DNA is TGTGCCAGCAGCTCCGGGGGCTTCTATGGCTACACCTTC.

The gene calls are TRBV7-2 and TRBJ2-7; D unclear. Trimming cost V 4 bases and J 1 base, with 11 bases left between them. CDR3 length: 14 amino acids. Per the germline V gene, CDR1 is SGHTA and CDR2 is FQGNSA. CDR3 protein: CASSSRLTSYEQYF. DNA of the CDR3: TGTGCCAGCAGCTCCCGCTTGACTTCCTACGAGCAGTACTTC.

The chain carries TRBV4-3 and TRBJ1-3; 7 bases line up with TRBD1. The V gene's germline CDR1 is LGHNA and CDR2 YSLEER. V lost 3 bases, J lost 5 bases, and 10 bases stayed unmatched. There are 16 residues in the CDR3. The CDR3 sequence is CASSQGQVDRRNTIYF. In nucleotides, the CDR3 is TGCGCCAGCAGCCAGGGACAAGTGGACAGGAGAAACACCATATATTTT.

The chain is built from TRBV27 and TRBJ2-7; the D is unclear. Germline loops: CDR1 MNHEY, CDR2 SMNVEV (reference sequence). The V gene lost 3 bases and the J gene lost 4 bases, with 10 bases spanning the gap. CDR3 length equals 13 residues. The CDR3, as DNA: TGTGCCAGCAGTTTGGATGTGGGATACGAGCAGTACTTC. This gives the protein CASSLDVGYEQYF.

The rearrangement joins TRBV6-5 to TRBJ2-3; possible D gene TRBD1, 5 bases. Germline V gene lookup returns CDR1 MNHEY and CDR2 SVGAGI. Trimming stripped 0 bases from V and 5 bases from J, with 9 bases between. There are 14 residues in the CDR3. CDR3 region: CASSYSGLLDTQYF. In DNA form, the CDR3 reads TGTGCCAGCAGTTACTCGGGGCTTCTAGATACGCAGTATTTT.

The J gene is TRBJ1-2, the V gene TRBV27, with 7 bases that match TRBD1. CDR1 and CDR2 from the germline V gene are MNHEY and SMNVEV (reference sequence). The CDR3 length is 15 residues. Trimming at V came to 4 bases and at J to 7 bases, leaving 12 bases not matched to a gene. For the CDR3, the DNA is TGTGCCAGCAGTTCGACCCCGACAGGGCCGGCTGGCTACACCTTC. Translating gives CASSSTPTGPAGYTF.

With regard to this clone: Other DNA sequences of this sample code for an identical CDR3. The gene calls are TRBV5-1 and TRBJ2-5; possible D gene TRBD1, 6 bases. The CDR3 extends over 14 amino acids. Germline assignment: CDR1 SGHRS and CDR2 YFSETQ. The V gene lost 0 bases and the J gene lost 5 bases, with 11 bases spanning the gap. This chain's CDR3 is CASSLATGLETQYF. CDR3 DNA sequence: TGCGCCAGCAGCTTGGCAACAGGGTTGGAGACCCAGTACTTC.